This TCR beta chain was obtained from a study of blood T cell repertoires in COVID-19 (dated by TCRdb to about 2020). In the study overall: Samples from collaborators originated in the United States, Italy and Spain and spanned both the acute and convalescent phases of COVID-19. The prospective study material was composed of cDNA or gDNA derived from T cells, B-cell-depleted T cells, or PBMCs. Subjects who had been exposed to COVID-19, were actively infected with it, or had recovered from it provided the deeply sampled blood TCRbeta repertoires that made up the dataset. The repertoires were made available in a free public database intended to serve as a resource for research on the immune response to SARS-CoV-2. The samples were drawn from the first 160 participants of the ongoing ImmuneRACE study and from 950 to 1,500 subjects provided by 6 global collaborators. Sample metadata almost always included a de-identified subject ID, COVID-19 status, age in years and sex. Where available, HLA class I and class II types were taken from metadata supplied by the sample provider and were not determined by assay-based typing.

Participants in the prospective study were aged about 18 to 95 years, lived in some 24 United States geographic areas, and enrolled through a virtual design. In the prospective study, cohorts were assigned on the basis of participant-reported clinical history obtained from a screening survey and a study questionnaire. ImmuneRACE Cohort 3 recovered participants were defined by two consecutive negative NP/OP PCR tests, healthcare professional clearance, or symptom resolution. In the prospective study, mobile phlebotomists collected whole blood, serum and a nasopharyngeal or oropharyngeal swab from each participant. Over a 2-month period, participants in the prospective study had the option of providing additional blood draws and questionnaires. Before DNA extraction, prospective study blood samples were shipped either frozen or at room temperature. The research as a whole found: Clinical and demographic metadata were provided uncurated, with the amount varying by source and participant.

The immunoSEQ Assay, a bias-controlled multiplex PCR, was used to amplify TCRbeta CDR3 regions from genomic DNA. The study's own analysis went as follows. The number of nucleated cells in each sample was estimated by amplification of reference gene primers within the assay. To quantify the absolute abundance of each unique TCRbeta CDR3 rearrangement, sequence reads were collapsed and filtered. For each sample, productive Simpson clonality was calculated as the square root of Simpson's diversity index across productive rearrangements. The source is immuneACCESS, and TCRdb retained only in-frame sequences with V and J called. Part of the clones is not carried over; for the studies checked, unresolved V genes explain less than half of this, and the remainder is unexplained. V, J and clone size reflect that table, while D and trimming were determined from the DNA. The sample table shows approximately 160,000 clones, and about 85% are seen once. Roughly 8.6% of the sample is taken by the ten largest.

As encoded in the germline V gene (reference sequence), CDR1 is MNHEY while CDR2 is SMNVEV. Trimming takes 6 bases from V and 0 bases from J, and the germline ends sit 9 bases apart. From cysteine to phenylalanine, the CDR3 is 13 amino acids long. Here the CDR3 DNA is all that survives: 39 bases in frame from base 1. Comment on this clone: Its target antigen remains unknown. No clone much larger than this one lies a single base away; base qualities are absent.

This receptor was identified in a woman between 50 and 59 years old who had recovered from COVID-19. Sequenced material: PBMCs or T cells enriched from blood (not recorded which). Rearrangement joined TRBV27 to TRBJ2-7, with the D gene too uncertain to name. The DNA sequence is given as TGTGCCAGCAGCCCACAGACCTCCTACGAGCAGTACTTC. This codes for CASSPQTSYEQYF.